The following is a TCR beta chain sequence with its context. Its antigen is not known. Germline CDR1 SGHTA, CDR2 FQGNSA. With V trimmed by 4 bases and J by 5 bases, 6 bases remained unmatched. There are 15 residues in the CDR3. This sample is drawn from a study of shared clonotypes between healthy human individuals. Naive CD8 isolation took CD45RO-negative cells positively selected for CCR7 and excluded terminally differentiated effector memory CD45RA+ cells. Healthy HIV-negative adults without recent acute infections or vaccinations served as donors. The study's findings and limits: Rarefaction showed that sequencing of sorted subsets was incomplete (despite large depth). The generation probabilities recorded for non-shared clonotypes fell below those of clonotypes shared by all four donors.

An assay was performed, and its level was deep. This table comes from immunoSEQ multiplex PCR, and its TCRdb copy is limited to in-frame clones, with some not included. The data hold millions of clones, with just over 90% observed a single time. This TCR derives from a man aged 18 to 29 in good health. Some clones in this sample may be carry-over from other donors' samples. The rearrangement uses TRBV7-2 and TRBJ2-7, with TRBD2 matching 12 bases. The sequenced material came from naive CD8+ T cells from PBMCs. The CDR3, as DNA: TGTGCCAGCAGCTCAGGACTAGCGGGAAGCCACGAGCAGTACTTC. Protein: CASSSGLAGSHEQYF.